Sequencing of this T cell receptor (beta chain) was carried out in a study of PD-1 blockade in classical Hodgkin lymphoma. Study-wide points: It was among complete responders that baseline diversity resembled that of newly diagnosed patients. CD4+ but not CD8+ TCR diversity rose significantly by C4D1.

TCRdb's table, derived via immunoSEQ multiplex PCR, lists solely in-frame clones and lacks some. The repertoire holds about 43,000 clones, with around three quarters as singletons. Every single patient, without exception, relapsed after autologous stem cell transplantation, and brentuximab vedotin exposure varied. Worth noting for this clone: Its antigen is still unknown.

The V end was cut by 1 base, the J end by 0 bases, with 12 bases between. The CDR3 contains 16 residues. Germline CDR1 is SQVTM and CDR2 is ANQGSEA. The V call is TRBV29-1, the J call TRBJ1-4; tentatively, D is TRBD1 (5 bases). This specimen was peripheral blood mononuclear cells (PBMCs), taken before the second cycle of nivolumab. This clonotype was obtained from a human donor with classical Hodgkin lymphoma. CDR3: CSVEAVRDATNEKLFF. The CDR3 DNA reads TGCAGCGTTGAAGCGGTCAGGGATGCAACTAATGAAAAACTGTTTTTT.